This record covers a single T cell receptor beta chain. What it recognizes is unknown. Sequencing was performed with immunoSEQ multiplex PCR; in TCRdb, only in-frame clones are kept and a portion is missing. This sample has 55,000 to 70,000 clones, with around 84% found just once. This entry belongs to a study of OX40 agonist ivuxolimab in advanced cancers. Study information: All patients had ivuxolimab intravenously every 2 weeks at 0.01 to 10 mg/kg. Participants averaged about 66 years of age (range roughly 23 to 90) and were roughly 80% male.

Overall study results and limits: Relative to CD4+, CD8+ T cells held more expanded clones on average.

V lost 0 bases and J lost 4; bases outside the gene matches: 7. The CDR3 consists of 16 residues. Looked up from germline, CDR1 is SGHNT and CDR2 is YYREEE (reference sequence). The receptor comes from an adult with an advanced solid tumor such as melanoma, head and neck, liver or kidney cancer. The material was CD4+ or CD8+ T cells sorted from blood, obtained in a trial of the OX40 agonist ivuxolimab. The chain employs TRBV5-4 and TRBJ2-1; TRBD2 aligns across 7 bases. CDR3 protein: CASSLALLAEYNEQFF. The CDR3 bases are TGTGCCAGCAGCTTGGCATTGCTAGCGGAGTACAATGAGCAGTTCTTC. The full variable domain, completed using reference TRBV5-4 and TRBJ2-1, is ETGVTQSPTHLIKTRGQQVTLRCSSQSGHNTVSWYQQALGQGPQFIFQYYREEENGRGNFPPRFSGLQFPNYSSELNVNALELDDSALYLCASSLALLAEYNEQFFGPGTRLTVL.